Below, 25 T cell receptor beta chains from the same sample are listed, as sequenced in a study of blood T cell repertoires in COVID-19. Profiled with immunoSEQ multiplex PCR; TCRdb holds only in-frame clones, not every one. The data show about 120,000 clones, roughly 88% seen once. Specimen: peripheral blood. The receptors originated from a man aged 40-50 years with acute or convalescent COVID-19.

The chain links TRBV10-3 to TRBJ2-7; weak D call: TRBD2 (6 bases). The CDR3 loop spans 14 amino acids. CDR1 ENHRY and CDR2 SYGVKD come from the germline V gene. The CDR3 loop reads CAISAGGTAYEQYF. Written as DNA, the CDR3 is TGTGCGATATCGGCCGGGGGTACCGCCTACGAGCAGTACTTC.

The chain is built from TRBV30 and TRBJ1-2; tentative D call: TRBD1 (6 bases). V was trimmed by 4 bases and J by 8 bases, leaving 23 bases between them. Per the germline V gene, CDR1 is GTSNPN and CDR2 is SVGIG (reference sequence). This CDR3 spans 15 amino acids. The chain's CDR3 is CAWMFGGHRTDGYTF. The CDR3 DNA follows: TGTGCCTGGATGTTTGGGGGACACCGAACGGACGGCTACACCTTC.

This clone is a singleton in its sample. J is TRBJ1-2 and V is TRBV7-8; 7 positions agree with TRBD1. V lost 0 bases, J lost 1 base, and 8 bases stayed unmatched. Germline lookup yields CDR1 SGHVS and CDR2 FQNEAQ. The CDR3 is 17 residues long. Here the CDR3 reads CASSLAGTEKFNYGYTF. In nucleotides, the CDR3 is TGTGCCAGCAGCTTAGCCGGGACAGAGAAGTTTAACTATGGCTACACCTTC.

The sample holds a few counts of this clone. This chain joins TRBV9 and TRBJ1-4; no firm D call. The CDR3 is made up of 13 amino acids. Looked up from germline, CDR1 is SGDLS and CDR2 is YYNGEE. Trimming took off 5 bases at V and 8 bases at J, with 13 bases between the two ends. The CDR3 is CASRKSGEEKLFF. The CDR3 nucleotides read TGTGCCAGCAGAAAAAGCGGGGAGGAAAAACTGTTTTTT.

The rearrangement uses TRBV30 and TRBJ1-1; D is undetermined. CDR1 is GTSNPN, CDR2 SVGIG, per germline (reference sequence). V was cut by 2 bases and J by 7 bases, with 14 bases left in between. The CDR3 is 13 amino acids. CDR3 loop: CAWSSVGSGEAFF. The CDR3 DNA reads TGTGCCTGGAGTTCCGTGGGTTCGGGTGAAGCTTTCTTT.

V gene TRBV6-2 or TRBV6-3 combines with J gene TRBJ2-7, with TRBD2 as a possible D gene (7 bases). This CDR3 is 16 amino acids long. Trimming removed 0 bases at V and 4 bases at J, with 16 bases between. Germline values: CDR1 MNHEY, CDR2 SVGEGT. Here the CDR3 reads CASSYSKGGARYEQYF. CDR3 nucleotide sequence: TGTGCCAGCAGTTACTCGAAGGGGGGGGCGCGGTACGAGCAGTACTTC.

This clone came up once. This sequence joins TRBV7-8 and TRBJ2-5, with unresolved D. V was clipped by 0 bases and J by 2 bases, with 4 bases between them. CDR1 is SGHVS and CDR2 is FQNEAQ in the germline V gene. The length of the CDR3 is 13 residues. The CDR3 reads CASSLARQETQYF. The CDR3 DNA reads TGTGCCAGCAGCTTAGCGAGACAAGAGACCCAGTACTTC.

The chain couples TRBV19 to TRBJ2-7; 7 nucleotides match TRBD1. The J segment lost 1 base and the V segment lost 1 base, leaving 1 base of the junction unmatched. Germline V CDR1 and CDR2: LNHDA, SQIVND (reference sequence). CDR3 size: 14 residues. CDR3 protein: CASSIVGQSYEQYF. The CDR3 DNA sequence: TGTGCCAGTAGTATAGTGGGACAGTCCTACGAGCAGTACTTC.

The J gene is TRBJ1-2, the V gene TRBV9, with 8 bases fitting TRBD1. This CDR3 region has 14 residues. Trimming removed 0 bases from V and 5 bases from J; junction bases left unmatched: 3. Per the germline V gene, CDR1 is SGDLS and CDR2 is YYNGEE. The CDR3 here is CASSVGQGIYGYTF. CDR3 sequence (DNA): TGTGCCAGCAGCGTAGGACAGGGGATTTATGGCTACACCTTC.

V and J are TRBV27 and TRBJ1-6; D is unresolved. Trimming took 2 bases from V and 10 from J, leaving 9 bases between them. CDR1 and CDR2 from the germline V gene are MNHEY and SMNVEV (reference sequence). The CDR3 has 13 residues. The chain's CDR3 is CASSLNNVSPLHF. DNA for the CDR3: TGTGCCAGCAGTTTAAACAACGTCTCACCCCTCCACTTT.

The V call is TRBV5-5, the J call TRBJ1-5; weak D call: TRBD1 (6 bases). Trimming took 0 bases from V and 5 from J, leaving 21 bases between them. The CDR3 has 18 residues. CDR1 and CDR2 from the germline V gene are SGHKS and YYEKEE (reference sequence). This CDR3 is CASSLGAFLGAKDQPQHF. CDR3 in DNA: TGTGCCAGCAGCTTGGGGGCTTTTCTGGGGGCGAAGGATCAGCCCCAGCATTTT. Drawing the rest from reference TRBV5-5 and TRBJ1-5, the complete variable domain is DAGVTQSPTHLIKTRGQQVTLRCSPISGHKSVSWYQQVLGQGPQFIFQYYEKEERGRGNFPDRFSARQFPNYSSELNVNALLLGDSALYLCASSLGAFLGAKDQPQHFGDGTRLSIL.

V usage is TRBV7-2 and J usage is TRBJ1-2; 7 bases fit TRBD1. The V gene's germline CDR1 is SGHTA and CDR2 FQGNSA. V trimming: 4 bases; J trimming: 2 bases; junction bases outside the gene matches: 4. CDR3 size: 14 residues. The CDR3, as DNA: TGTGCCAGCAGCTACAGGGGCCCCAACTATGGCTACACCTTC. Translation: CASSYRGPNYGYTF.

The chain links TRBV21-1 to TRBJ1-5; the table assigns TRBD1, which was not confirmed against the DNA. TRBV21-1 is tagged as a pseudogene. The length of the CDR3 is 18 residues. CDR3 region: CASSQRSGGRVRNQPQHF. Written as DNA, the CDR3 is TGTGCCAGCTCCCAAAGATCAGGGGGCAGGGTACGCAATCAGCCCCAGCATTTT.

This clone is medium-sized. The chain carries TRBV5-6 and TRBJ1-6; TRBD1 aligns across 9 bases. The germline gives CDR1 SGHDT, CDR2 YYEEEE. This CDR3 is 15 amino acids long. Trimming cost V 4 bases and J 10 bases; bases outside gene matches: 9. The CDR3 spells CASSPLDRGESPLHF. CDR3 nucleotides: TGTGCCAGCAGCCCCCTGGACAGGGGCGAATCACCCCTCCACTTT.

This chain joins TRBV6-5 and TRBJ1-2; D is perhaps TRBD1 (6 bases). This CDR3 is built from 13 residues. Germline V CDR1 and CDR2: MNHEY, SVGAGI. Deletions cut 6 bases from V and 8 bases from J, with 16 bases between. As DNA, the CDR3 is TGTGCCAGCAGGGACAACAGGGTTGGGGGCTACACCTTC. This codes for CASRDNRVGGYTF.

The V gene is TRBV13, the J gene TRBJ2-3; 12 nucleotides match TRBD2. Germline assignment: CDR1 PRHDT and CDR2 FYEKMQ (reference sequence). With V trimmed by 3 bases and J by 0 bases, 4 bases remained unmatched. CDR3 length: 17 residues. In DNA form, the CDR3 reads TGTGCCAGCAGCTTCAAGACTAGCGGGGGTAGCACAGATACGCAGTATTTT. Translated, it gives CASSFKTSGGSTDTQYF.

CDR3 DNA sequence: TGTGCCAGCAGCGTAGGGGCGGGGGGTTTCACCGGGGAGCTGTTTTTT. Residues: CASSVGAGGFTGELFF. J is TRBJ2-2 and V is TRBV9; 8 bases fit TRBD2. V shed 0 bases, J shed 4 bases, and the junction held 5 bases outside the gene matches. This CDR3 is built from 16 residues. The germline V gene encodes CDR1 SGDLS and CDR2 YYNGEE.

The rearrangement joins TRBV19 to TRBJ1-4; 10 positions agree with TRBD1. The CDR3 is 14 amino acids. The trim removed 1 base at V and 7 bases at J, leaving 0 bases unmatched. Germline values: CDR1 LNHDA, CDR2 SQIVND (reference sequence). The CDR3 DNA sequence: TGTGCCAGTAGTATAGGGACAGGGGGTGAAAAACTGTTTTTT. It encodes CASSIGTGGEKLFF.

The gene calls are TRBV29-1 and TRBJ1-2; 7 bases align to TRBD1. The ends lost 0 bases at V and 0 bases at J; junction bases unmatched: 7. Germline assignment: CDR1 SQVTM and CDR2 ANQGSEA. CDR3 length equals 16 residues. CDR3 sequence reads: CSVEDQEGAANYGYTF. The CDR3 coding sequence is TGCAGCGTTGAAGATCAAGAGGGGGCCGCTAACTATGGCTACACCTTC.

The V call is TRBV5-6, the J call TRBJ2-7, with D possibly matching TRBD1 (5 bases). Trimming removed 3 bases at V and 1 base at J, with 8 bases between. The CDR3 length is 13 residues. Germline V lookup: CDR1 SGHDT, CDR2 YYEEEE. Here the CDR3 reads CASSSRQSYEQYF. The DNA for the CDR3 is TGTGCCAGCAGCTCGAGACAGTCCTACGAGCAGTACTTC. The full variable domain, in which reference TRBV5-6 and TRBJ2-7 provide the parts outside the CDR3, is DAGVTQSPTHLIKTRGQQVTLRCSPKSGHDTVSWYQQALGQGPQFIFQYYEEEERQRGNFPDRFSGHQFPNYSSELNVNALLLGDSALYLCASSSRQSYEQYFGPGTRLTVT.

The chain joins TRBV9 to TRBJ1-2; TRBD1 aligns across 11 bases. V trimming: 4 bases; J trimming: 7 bases; junction bases outside the gene matches: 12. Germline V gene sequence: CDR1 SGDLS, CDR2 YYNGEE. This CDR3 comprises 16 residues. Here the CDR3 DNA reads TGTGCCAGCAGCCCAACCGGGACAGGGGGACGTGGTGGCTACACCTTC. Translation gives CASSPTGTGGRGGYTF.

This sequence joins TRBV5-4 and TRBJ1-2; TRBD1 matches at 9 bases. The CDR3 runs to 16 residues. CDR1 and CDR2 (germline): SGHNT, YYREEE (reference sequence). V lost 4 bases to trimming and J lost 2 bases; unmatched junction nucleotides: 9. The CDR3 is CASSPSRGQGNYGYTF. The CDR3 DNA sequence: TGTGCCAGCAGCCCCTCCCGGGGACAGGGAAACTATGGCTACACCTTC.

The chain is built from TRBV30 and TRBJ1-1; D is possibly TRBD1 (6 bases). There are 14 residues in the CDR3. V was trimmed by 0 bases and J by 4 bases, leaving 12 bases between them. Germline lookup yields CDR1 GTSNPN and CDR2 SVGIG (reference sequence). The CDR3 DNA reads TGTGCCTGGAGTGTTGGAGGGGGGGGCACTGAAGCTTTCTTT. This translates into CAWSVGGGGTEAFF.

This clone was detected only once. The V and J genes are TRBV6-5 and TRBJ1-1, with D unresolved. V was trimmed by 7 bases and J by 0 bases, leaving 9 bases between them. CDR3 length: 13 residues. Germline CDR1 reads MNHEY; CDR2 reads SVGAGI. CDR3 DNA sequence: TGTGCCAGCACTACTCGGGTGAACACTGAAGCTTTCTTT. This sequence encodes CASTTRVNTEAFF.

The chain carries TRBV3-1 (or the pseudogene TRBV3-2) and TRBJ2-7, with 10 bases that match TRBD2. CDR1 is LGHDT, CDR2 YNNKEL, per germline (reference sequence). CDR3 size: 15 residues. V shed 5 bases, J shed 2 bases, and the junction held 6 bases outside the gene matches. This chain's CDR3 is CASSTTSGDPYEQYF. CDR3 DNA sequence: TGTGCCAGCAGCACTACTAGCGGGGACCCCTACGAGCAGTACTTC.